The TCR beta chain under discussion was sequenced for a study of OX40 agonist ivuxolimab in advanced cancers. V gave up 4 bases and J gave up 6 bases; unmatched junction bases: 18. CDR1 and CDR2 from the germline V gene are SGHDN and FVKESK. This CDR3 has 20 amino acids. This table comes from immunoSEQ multiplex PCR, and its TCRdb copy is limited to in-frame clones, with some not included. The sample yields 45,000 to 65,000 clones, 75% to 85% seen once. Autoimmune disease history or systemic immunosuppression meant exclusion. With baseline, cycle 4 day 1, and cycle 7 day 1 as timepoints, blood was sampled.

The gene calls are TRBV14 and TRBJ2-3; 14 bases align to TRBD2. The source was CD4+ or CD8+ T cells sorted from blood, collected in a trial of the OX40 agonist ivuxolimab. The receptor's source is an adult with an advanced solid tumor such as melanoma, head and neck, liver or kidney cancer. CDR3 region: CASSRVRARRGLAGVDTQYF. CDR3 nucleotide sequence: TGTGCCAGCAGCCGAGTACGGGCTCGGAGGGGACTAGCGGGGGTGGATACGCAGTATTTT.